This record looks at one T cell receptor (beta chain) sequence and its context. Its antigen is unidentified. Only in-frame clones appear in the TCRdb table, and some are missing; sequencing was by immunoSEQ multiplex PCR. The sample includes about 56,000 clones, about 80% of them seen just once. The time point here: week 47, end of study. Every vaccination contained 300 ug of the mutant IDH1 20-mer peptide and was paired with topical imiquimod. The sample belongs to a study of a mutant IDH1 vaccine in newly diagnosed glioma. Across the whole study: Radiotherapy alone preceded vaccination by 4-6 weeks; alternatively, vaccination started with temozolomide cycles. The treated population exhibited a male proportion of roughly 62%, a female proportion of 37.5%, and a mean age of about 39 years.

Germline V lookup: CDR1 WNHNN, CDR2 SYGVQD (reference sequence). The CDR3 loop spans 14 amino acids. V shed 6 bases, J shed 10 bases, and the junction held 8 bases outside the gene matches. The receptor was isolated from a man aged 45-65 years with glioma. The chain employs TRBV10-1 and TRBJ1-6; 8 positions agree with TRBD1. The material was PBMCs, obtained from a glioma patient whose treatment included an IDH1 peptide vaccine. The CDR3 protein is CASSPTGEKSPLHF. The CDR3, as DNA: TGCGCCAGCAGCCCGACAGGGGAAAAATCACCCCTCCACTTT.